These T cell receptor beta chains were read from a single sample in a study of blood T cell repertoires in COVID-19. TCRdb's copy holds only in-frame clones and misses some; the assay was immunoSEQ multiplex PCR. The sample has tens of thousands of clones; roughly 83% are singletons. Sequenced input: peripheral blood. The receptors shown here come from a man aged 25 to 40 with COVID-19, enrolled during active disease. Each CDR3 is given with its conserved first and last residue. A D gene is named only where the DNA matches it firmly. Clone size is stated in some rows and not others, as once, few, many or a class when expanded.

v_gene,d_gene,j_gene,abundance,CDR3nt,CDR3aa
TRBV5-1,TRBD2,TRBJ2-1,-,TGCGCCAGCAGCTTGGGAGTACTAGCGGACTCCTACAATGAGCAGTTCTTC,CASSLGVLADSYNEQFF
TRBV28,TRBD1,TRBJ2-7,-,TGTGCCAGCAGGTACAGGGGCGAGCAGTACTTC,CASRYRGEQYF
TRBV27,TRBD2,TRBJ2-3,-,TGTGCCAGCAGTCGAAGCGGACTAGCGGGCCCAGATACGCAGTATTTT,CASSRSGLAGPDTQYF
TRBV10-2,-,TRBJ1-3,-,TGCGCCAGCAGTGAGGGCGGAGGCTCTGGAAACACCATATATTTT,CASSEGGGSGNTIYF
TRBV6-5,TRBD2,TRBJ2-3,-,TGTGCCAGCAGCGGGACTAGCGGGAGCTCAGATACGCAGTATTTT,CASSGTSGSSDTQYF
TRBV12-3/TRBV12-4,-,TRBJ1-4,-,TGTGCCAGCAGTTTTGCTATAAGCGAAAAACTGTTTTTT,CASSFAISEKLFF
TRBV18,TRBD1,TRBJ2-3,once,TGTGCCAGCTCACTCATGACAGGGGGAACAGATACGCAGTATTTT,CASSLMTGGTDTQYF
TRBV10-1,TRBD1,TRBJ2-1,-,TGCGCCAGCAGTGAGACAGGGGGCGTGAGGCAGTTCTTC,CASSETGGVRQFF
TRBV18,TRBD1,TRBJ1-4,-,TGTGCCAGCTCACCACGAGGGCCGGGACAGATGGGTGAAAAACTGTTTTTT,CASSPRGPGQMGEKLFF
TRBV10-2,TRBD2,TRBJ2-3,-,TGCGCCAGCACCGGGACTAGCGGCCCTCAAGGGTACACAGATACGCAGTATTTT,CASTGTSGPQGYTDTQYF
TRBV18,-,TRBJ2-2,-,TGTGCCAGCTCACCACTCGCACAGGACCTCACCGGGGAGCTGTTTTTT,CASSPLAQDLTGELFF
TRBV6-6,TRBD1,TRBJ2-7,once,TGTGCCAGCACCTTTGACACAGGGGGAGGTGAGCAGTACTTC,CASTFDTGGGEQYF
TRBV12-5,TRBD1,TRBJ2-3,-,TGTGCTAGTGGTTTGACACAGGGGGCGATTGCCACAGATACGCAGTATTTT,CASGLTQGAIATDTQYF
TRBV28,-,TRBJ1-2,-,TGTGCCAGCAGTCGGACAGCGATCTATGGCTACACCTTC,CASSRTAIYGYTF
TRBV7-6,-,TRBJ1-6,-,TGTGCCAGCAGCTTAGATGGTAGGAGGGGCAGGTATAATTCACCCCTCCACTTT,CASSLDGRRGRYNSPLHF
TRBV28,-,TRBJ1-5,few,TGTGCCAGCAGCCTAGATAGCAATCAGCCCCAGCATTTT,CASSLDSNQPQHF
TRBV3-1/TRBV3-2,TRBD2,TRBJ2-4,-,TGTGCCAGCAGCCTACGGGGGGGCAACATTCAGTACTTC,CASSLRGGNIQYF
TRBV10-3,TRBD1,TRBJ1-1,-,TGTGCCATCACCAGGACAGGGGGTCACACTGAAGCTTTCTTT,CAITRTGGHTEAFF
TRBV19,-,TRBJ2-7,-,TGTGCCAGTAGTTCTACAGGGACCGAGCAGTACTTC,CASSSTGTEQYF
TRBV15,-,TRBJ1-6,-,TGTGCCACCAGCAGCGAAGAGGATTCACCCCTCCACTTT,CATSSEEDSPLHF
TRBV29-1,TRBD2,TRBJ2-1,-,TGCAGCGTTTTGCCCAGCGGGAGTCCCAATGAGCAGTTCTTC,CSVLPSGSPNEQFF
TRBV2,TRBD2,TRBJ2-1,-,TGTGCCGGAACCGGGACTACCTTCAATGAGCAGTTCTTC,CAGTGTTFNEQFF
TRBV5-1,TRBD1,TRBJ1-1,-,TGCGCCAGCAGCTTGACCGGGACAGGGGGGACTGAAGCTTTCTTT,CASSLTGTGGTEAFF
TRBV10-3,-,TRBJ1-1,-,TGTGCCATCAGTGACAGTGGAGGGTTAATGAACACTGAAGCTTTCTTT,CAISDSGGLMNTEAFF
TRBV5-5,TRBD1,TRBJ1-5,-,TGTGCCAGCAGCTTGGAGGACAGGGCAGGGCAGCCCCAGCATTTT,CASSLEDRAGQPQHF
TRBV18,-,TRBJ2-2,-,TGTGCCAGCTCACCGCGGGCACAGCGAGCCGGGGAGCTGTTTTTT,CASSPRAQRAGELFF
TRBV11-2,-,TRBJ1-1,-,TGTGCCAGCAGCTGGGGGCAGGCGGCGAACACTGAAGCTTTCTTT,CASSWGQAANTEAFF
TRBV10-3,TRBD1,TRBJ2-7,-,TGTGCCATCAGCCGGTCGTCGGGCAAGACAGGGAGCTCCTACGAGCAGTACTTC,CAISRSSGKTGSSYEQYF
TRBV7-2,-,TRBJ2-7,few,TGTGCCAGCAGTTCCCGGGGGACAGACCCCTACGAGCAGTACTTC,CASSSRGTDPYEQYF
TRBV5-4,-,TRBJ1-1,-,TGTGCCAGCAGGGGCACCTCCGGGATGAACACTGAAGCTTTCTTT,CASRGTSGMNTEAFF
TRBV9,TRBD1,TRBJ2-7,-,TGTGCCAGCAGTCCTAGTCCGGGACAGGGCTACGAGCAGTACTTC,CASSPSPGQGYEQYF
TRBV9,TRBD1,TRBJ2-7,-,TGTGCCAGCAGCATAGGGACAGGGGACTACGAGCAGTACTTC,CASSIGTGDYEQYF
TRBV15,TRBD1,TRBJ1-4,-,TGTGCCACCAGCAGGGGATACAGGGGAGACGAAAAACTGTTTTTT,CATSRGYRGDEKLFF
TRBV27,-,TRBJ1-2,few,TGTGCCAGCAGTTTCTCTTCGCGGGGAGGGAACGATGGCTACACCTTC,CASSFSSRGGNDGYTF
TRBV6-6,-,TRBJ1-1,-,TGTGCCAGCAGTTACTCTTCAGGAGGGACTGAAGCTTTCTTT,CASSYSSGGTEAFF
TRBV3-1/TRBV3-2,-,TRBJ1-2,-,TGTGCCAGCAGCCCAAGCCGGAGTGCCTATGGCTACACCTTC,CASSPSRSAYGYTF
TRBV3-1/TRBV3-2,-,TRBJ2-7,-,TGTGCCAGCAGCCAAGGCCTCCCTGGGGGCCTAATCTACGAGCAGTACTTC,CASSQGLPGGLIYEQYF
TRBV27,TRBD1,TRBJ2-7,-,TGTGCCAGCAGTAGGACAGGGGCGGAAGAGCAGTACTTC,CASSRTGAEEQYF
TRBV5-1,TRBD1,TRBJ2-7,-,TGCGCCAGCAGCTTGGGCATCTCCGGGACAGGGGTCTCCTACGAGCAGTACTTC,CASSLGISGTGVSYEQYF
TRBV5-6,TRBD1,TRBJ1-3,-,TGTGCCAGCAGCCCGACCCTTAGCGACAGGGGGCGTAAAAACACCATATATTTT,CASSPTLSDRGRKNTIYF
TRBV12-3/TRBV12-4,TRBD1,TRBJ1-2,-,TGTGCCAGCGCAACAGGGGCCTATGGCTACACCTTC,CASATGAYGYTF
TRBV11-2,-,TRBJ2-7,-,TGTGCCAGCAGCTTAGCCGCAGGGGCCGGATACGAGCAGTACTTC,CASSLAAGAGYEQYF
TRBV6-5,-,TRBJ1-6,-,TGTGCCAGCAGCCCGCAGGGGATCAACAATTCACCCCTCCACTTT,CASSPQGINNSPLHF
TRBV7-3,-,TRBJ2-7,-,TGTGCCAGCAGCGAGGGCTTCGGGTCCTACGAGCAGTACTTC,CASSEGFGSYEQYF
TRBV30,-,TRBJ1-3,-,TGTGCCTGGAGTGAGGGTAGCGGAGGAAACACCATATATTTT,CAWSEGSGGNTIYF
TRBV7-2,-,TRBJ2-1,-,TGTGCCAGCAGCAAGGGGGGCGGGGGCGATGAGCAGTTCTTC,CASSKGGGGDEQFF
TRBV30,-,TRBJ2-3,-,TGTGCCTGGAGTAGAGACAGTTTAGGCACAGATACGCAGTATTTT,CAWSRDSLGTDTQYF
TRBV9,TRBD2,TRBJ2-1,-,TGTGCCAGCAGTTCGACTGGGAGGGCCGTTGAAAGTGAGCAGTTCTTC,CASSSTGRAVESEQFF
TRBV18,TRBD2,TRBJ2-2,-,TGTGCCAGCTCACCACCGAGGGGACTAGCGGGAGGGCCGCTAACCGGGGAGCTGTTTTTT,CASSPPRGLAGGPLTGELFF
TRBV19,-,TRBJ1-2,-,TGTGCCAGTAATTTCCCCGGGTACTATGGCTACACCTTC,CASNFPGYYGYTF
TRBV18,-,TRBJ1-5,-,TGTGCCAGCTCACCACCGGGCGCGCCCCAGCATTTT,CASSPPGAPQHF
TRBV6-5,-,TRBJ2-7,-,TGTGCCAGCAGTCAAAGGAGCTCCTACGAGCAGTACTTC,CASSQRSSYEQYF
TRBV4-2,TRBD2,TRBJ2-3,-,TGTGCCAGCAGCCAGGATGGAGCGGGAGGGGGGGCAGATACGCAGTATTTT,CASSQDGAGGGADTQYF
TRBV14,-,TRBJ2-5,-,TGTGCCAGCAGCCAAGTGGGAGGAAAGGAGGCCCAGTACTTC,CASSQVGGKEAQYF
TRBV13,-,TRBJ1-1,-,TGTGCCAGCAGAACCGCTGAGGGCACTGAAGCTTTCTTT,CASRTAEGTEAFF
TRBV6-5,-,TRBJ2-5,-,TGTGCCAGCAGTTACTCCCTTCAGTGGACCCAGTACTTC,CASSYSLQWTQYF
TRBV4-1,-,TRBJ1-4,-,TGCGCCAGCAGCGCCTTCCCCGGTGCTCGAGAAAAACTGTTTTTT,CASSAFPGAREKLFF